This T cell receptor (beta chain) was identified during a study of T cells expressing NK-cell markers. TCR beta cDNA was generated via 5'RACE template switching incorporating UMIs. TCRdb derives one entry per CDR3 protein from the 5' RACE reads, leaving out DNA. The specimen's table records 550,000 to 600,000 distinct CDR3 sequences. Germline CDR1 reads SGHRS; CDR2 reads YFSETQ. The CDR3 contains 14 residues. The source is a man in his late teens or twenties in good health. The sequenced material came from blood T cells: a sorted CD56 or NKG2C T cell subset, CD4+ or CD8+ T cells, or bulk PBMC T cells (not recorded which). The chain links TRBV5-1 to TRBJ2-2. The CDR3 spells CASSPHENTGELFF.